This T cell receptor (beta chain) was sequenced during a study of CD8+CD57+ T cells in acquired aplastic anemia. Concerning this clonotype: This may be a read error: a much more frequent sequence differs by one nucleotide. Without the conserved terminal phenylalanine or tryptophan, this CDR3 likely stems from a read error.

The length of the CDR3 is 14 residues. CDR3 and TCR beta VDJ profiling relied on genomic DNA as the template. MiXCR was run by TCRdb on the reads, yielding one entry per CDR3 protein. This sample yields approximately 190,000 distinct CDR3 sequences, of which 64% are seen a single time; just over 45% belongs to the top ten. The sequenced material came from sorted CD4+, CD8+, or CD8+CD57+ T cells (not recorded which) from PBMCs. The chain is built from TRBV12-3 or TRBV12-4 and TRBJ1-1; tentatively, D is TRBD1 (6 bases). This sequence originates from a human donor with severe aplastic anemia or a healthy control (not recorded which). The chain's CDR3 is CASVPGGLNTEAFL. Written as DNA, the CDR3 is TGTGCTAGCGTCCCCGGGGGGCTCAACACTGAAGCTTTCCTT.